These 28 T cell receptor beta chains were all obtained from the same sample, sequenced in a study of regulatory T cells in long-lasting Graves disease. Time point defined: newly diagnosed GD, antithyroid drugs for less than 3 months. PBMC RNA served as the TCR library source. Sequencing libraries for TCR beta were prepared with iRepertoire HTBI primers and Arm-PCR of CDR3 regions. TCRdb passed the multiplex PCR reads through MiXCR, listing each CDR3 protein once. The sample records under 500,000 distinct CDR3 sequences, approximately 16% being singletons. These data were likewise used in another study, on T cells in Graves' hyperthyroidism and ophthalmopathy.

Here the sequenced sample was peripheral blood mononuclear cells (PBMCs), taken at new diagnosis, from a patient treated with antithyroid drugs. All receptors derive from a woman aged 30 to 39 with Graves disease.

This clonotype appeared a few times. The chain joins TRBV7-2 to TRBJ2-7; unclear D gene. V was cut by 3 bases and J by 7 bases, with 13 bases left in between. This CDR3 is 13 amino acids long. Germline-derived CDR1 and CDR2 are SGHTA and FQGNSA. The CDR3 nucleotides read TGTGCCAGCAGCTTTTCCGAGACAAATGAGCAGTACTTC. This sequence encodes CASSFSETNEQYF. Full variable domain (missing parts from reference TRBV7-2 and TRBJ2-7): GAGVSQSPSNKVTEKGKDVELRCDPISGHTALYWYRQSLGQGLEFLIYFQGNSAPDKSGLPSDRFSAERTGGSVSTLTIQRTQQEDSAVYLCASSFSETNEQYFGPGTRLTVT.

In the case of this clonotype: One end of the junction does not line up with germline, which may come from a read error. The chain combines TRBV28 with TRBJ1-3; possible D gene TRBD1, 6 bases. The CDR3 runs to 15 residues. In germline, CDR1 is MDHEN, CDR2 SYDVKM. Here the CDR3 DNA reads TGTGCCAGCAGTTCCGCGGGGGGGCCCGGAAACACCGTATATTTT. It codes for CASSSAGGPGNTVYF.

This clonotype was counted at least ten times. The rearrangement joins TRBV12-3 or TRBV12-4 to TRBJ1-2, with D possibly TRBD1 on 5 matching bases. V gave up 5 bases and J gave up 6 bases, with 22 bases separating them. The CDR3 runs to 16 residues. CDR3 loop: CASSGGGTAAVDGYTF. CDR3 nucleotide sequence: TGTGCCAGCAGTGGGGGGGGGACCGCCGCTGTCGATGGCTACACCTTC.

In this sample, this clonotype turned up many times. The V call is TRBV18, the J call TRBJ2-7; D is possibly TRBD1 or TRBD2 (6 bases each). V was pared by 6 bases and J by 3 bases, with 12 bases between. Looked up from germline, CDR1 is KGHSH and CDR2 is LQKENI. This CDR3 is 13 amino acids long. The CDR3 region is CASSRDKVYEQYF. Written as DNA, the CDR3 is TGTGCCAGCTCGCGGGACAAAGTCTACGAGCAGTACTTC.

This clonotype came up many times. The chain carries TRBV10-2 and TRBJ2-7; possibly TRBD2 for D (5 bases). This CDR3 has 15 residues. Trimming left V 5 bases short and J 3 bases short, with 17 bases between. Germline CDR1 is WSHSY and CDR2 is SAAADI. The CDR3 coding sequence is TGCGCCAGCAGTATAGGAAGCGGACGAAACTACGAGCAGTACTTC. Translated, it gives CASSIGSGRNYEQYF.

Turning to this clonotype: The conserved phenylalanine or tryptophan normally closing the CDR3 is absent here, so this likely arose from a read error. V is TRBV7-8 and J is TRBJ1-3, with D perhaps TRBD1 (5 bases). The V gene lost 3 bases and the J gene lost 3 bases, with 6 bases spanning the gap. The CDR3 is made up of 13 amino acids. Germline assignment: CDR1 SGHVS and CDR2 FQNEAQ. Here the CDR3 reads CASSFGGGNTIYS. CDR3 DNA sequence: TGTGCCAGCAGCTTTGGGGGTGGAAACACCATATATTCT.

Many counts were recorded for this clonotype. The rearrangement links TRBV7-2 to TRBJ2-3; no firm D call. V lost 1 base and J lost 6, with 14 bases in between. CDR3 length equals 15 residues. CDR1 SGHTA and CDR2 FQGNSA come from the germline V gene. In DNA form, the CDR3 reads TGTGCCAGCAGCTTAGTTTTTGGGATGTACGATACGCAGTATTTT. It yields the protein CASSLVFGMYDTQYF.

This clonotype has a handful of counts. The genes are TRBV29-1 and TRBJ2-7, with 7 positions matching TRBD1. CDR3 length: 14 amino acids. The J segment lost 3 bases and the V segment lost 2 bases, leaving 7 bases of the junction unmatched. The germline V gene encodes CDR1 SQVTM and CDR2 ANQGSEA. CDR3 in DNA: TGCAGCGTTGAACACCGGGACAGTTTCTACGAGCAGTACTTC. Its translation: CSVEHRDSFYEQYF.

This clonotype has at least ten counts. V usage is TRBV6-1 and J usage is TRBJ2-5; D possibly corresponds to TRBD1 (6 bases). Per the germline V gene, CDR1 is MNHNS and CDR2 is SASEGT. The germline V and J ends were trimmed by 5 bases and 2 bases, with 21 bases remaining between them. The CDR3 length is 17 residues. The CDR3 region is CASSTRRDTEKQETQYF. CDR3 DNA sequence: TGTGCCAGCAGTACGCGCCGGGACACCGAGAAGCAAGAGACCCAGTACTTC.

At least ten counts were recorded for this clonotype. The rearrangement links TRBV10-3 to TRBJ2-7; D gene unclear. The germline gives CDR1 ENHRY, CDR2 SYGVKD. The germline V and J ends were trimmed by 3 bases and 6 bases, with 6 bases remaining between them. CDR3 size: 11 residues. This chain's CDR3 is CAISDKGEQYF. The CDR3 nucleotides read TGTGCCATCAGTGACAAGGGCGAGCAGTACTTC.

The chain links TRBV5-1 to TRBJ1-1; D not resolved. The CDR3 consists of 11 residues. V shed 5 bases and J shed 5 bases, with 7 bases lying between them. From germline, CDR1 is SGHRS and CDR2 YFSETQ. CDR3 sequence reads: CASRTGTEAFF. The DNA for the CDR3 is TGCGCCAGCAGGACCGGGACTGAAGCTTTCTTT.

Ten or more counts support this clonotype. The rearrangement links TRBV27 to TRBJ1-1, with a weak D call TRBD1 (6 bases). V lost 8 bases and J 3 bases, leaving 19 bases between the germline ends. CDR1 and CDR2 from the germline V gene are MNHEY and SMNVEV (reference sequence). The CDR3 has 15 amino acids. The CDR3 DNA reads TGTGCCAGCTTTACCGGGACATATCTATACACTGAAGCTTTCTTT. Translating it yields CASFTGTYLYTEAFF.

V is TRBV20-1 and J is TRBJ1-2, with D unclear. The V gene lost 0 bases and the J gene lost 7 bases, with 15 bases spanning the gap. Germline-derived CDR1 and CDR2 are DFQATT and SNEGSKA (reference sequence). There are 14 residues in the CDR3. CDR3 amino acids: CSARDGAAETGYTF. CDR3 DNA sequence: TGCAGTGCTAGAGATGGCGCCGCAGAGACTGGCTACACCTTC.

This clonotype came up many times. V is TRBV29-1 and J is TRBJ2-7; D unresolved. Per the germline V gene, CDR1 is SQVTM and CDR2 is ANQGSEA. V dropped 2 bases and J dropped 4 bases, with 9 bases sitting between them. This CDR3 spans 12 amino acids. The CDR3 region has the DNA TGCAGCGTTGAATTGGCGGCTTACGAGCAGTACTTC. Encoded protein: CSVELAAYEQYF.

V and J are TRBV6-1 and TRBJ1-2, with 8 bases lining up with TRBD1. Germline lookup yields CDR1 MNHNS and CDR2 SASEGT. The CDR3 covers 12 residues. The V and J ends lost 7 bases and 7 bases, in that order; junction bases with no gene match: 5. The CDR3 loop is CASNTGGGGYTF. In DNA, the CDR3 is TGTGCCAGCAACACAGGGGGTGGTGGCTACACCTTC.

At least ten counts were recorded for this clonotype. The chain joins TRBV18 to TRBJ1-1; D gene unclear. The germline CDR1 and CDR2 sequences are KGHSH and LQKENI. The CDR3 has 11 amino acids. The germline V and J ends were trimmed by 3 bases and 11 bases, with 10 bases remaining between them. The CDR3 DNA sequence: TGTGCCAGCTCACCCTCGGGGTGGGCTTTCTTT. Residues: CASSPSGWAFF. The complete variable domain, with remaining parts taken from reference TRBV18 and TRBJ1-1, reads NAGVMQNPRHLVRRRGQEARLRCSPMKGHSHVYWYRQLPEEGLKFMVYLQKENIIDESGMPKERFSAEFPKEGPSILRIQQVVRGDSAAYFCASSPSGWAFFGQGTRLTVV.

Ten or more counts support this clonotype. This chain joins TRBV20-1 and TRBJ2-5; 8 bases line up with TRBD1. This CDR3 comprises 16 residues. Trimming took 4 bases from V and 7 from J; bases not matched to a gene: 17. Per the germline V gene, CDR1 is DFQATT and CDR2 is SNEGSKA (reference sequence). The chain's CDR3 is CSAKEGYRQGAWTQYF. The CDR3 DNA is TGCAGTGCTAAAGAAGGGTATAGGCAGGGGGCTTGGACCCAGTACTTC.

In its sample, this clonotype was seen a few times. Being one base from a much bigger clone, this may be a read error. The chain has TRBV7-9 and TRBJ2-3; D is perhaps TRBD2 (6 bases). The germline V and J ends were trimmed by 4 bases and 0 bases, with 8 bases remaining between them. The CDR3 loop spans 14 amino acids. Germline CDR1 and CDR2: SEHNR and FQNEAQ (reference sequence). The CDR3 DNA sequence: TGTGCCAGCAGCTCTAGCGTGAGCACAGATACGCAGTATTTT. Encoded protein: CASSSSVSTDTQYF.

This clonotype was seen ten or more times. The chain combines TRBV11-2 with TRBJ1-1; a possible D gene is TRBD1 (6 bases). V was cut by 5 bases and J by 1 base, with 26 bases left in between. The CDR3 totals 19 residues. Germline CDR1 and CDR2: SGHAT and FQNNGV. CDR3 sequence: CASSAKTGSFVIANTEAFF. The DNA of the CDR3 is TGTGCCAGCAGCGCTAAGACAGGTTCTTTTGTAATAGCGAACACTGAAGCTTTCTTT. The entire variable domain, with the rest obtained from reference TRBV11-2 and TRBJ1-1, is as follows: EAGVAQSPRYKIIEKRQSVAFWCNPISGHATLYWYQQILGQGPKLLIQFQNNGVVDDSQLPKDRFSAERLKGVDSTLKIQPAKLEDSAVYLCASSAKTGSFVIANTEAFFGQGTRLTVV.

Only a few counts were recorded for this clonotype. This chain joins TRBV14 and TRBJ1-2; D uncertain. Germline V gene lookup returns CDR1 SGHDN and CDR2 FVKESK. The length of the CDR3 is 16 residues. The V end lost 2 bases, the J end lost 5 bases, and 18 bases lay between the germline ends. The CDR3 reads CASSQRRVTADYGYTF. The CDR3 region has the DNA TGTGCCAGCAGCCAAAGGCGAGTGACGGCGGATTATGGCTACACCTTC.

This clonotype was found many times. This rearrangement joins TRBV2 to TRBJ1-2, with unresolved D. V gave up 6 bases and J gave up 5 bases, with 13 bases separating them. CDR1 is SNHLY and CDR2 is FYNNEI in the germline V gene. This CDR3 contains 13 residues. The CDR3 is CASSMGGLYGYTF. As DNA, the CDR3 is TGTGCCAGCAGCATGGGAGGACTGTATGGCTACACCTTC.

This clonotype was seen a handful of times. This chain joins TRBV3-1 and TRBJ2-7, with TRBD2 matching over 10 bases. V gave up 0 bases and J gave up 10 bases; unmatched junction bases: 9. This CDR3 is 15 amino acids long. Germline loops: CDR1 LGHDT, CDR2 YNNKEL (reference sequence). DNA for the CDR3: TGTGCCAGCAGCCAAGACGGAGCGGGAGGGAGGGAACAGTACTTC. The encoded protein is CASSQDGAGGREQYF.

This clonotype is a singleton in its sample. This chain links TRBV11-1 with TRBJ1-1, with 8 bases that match TRBD1. V dropped 8 bases and J dropped 1; count of bases not matched to a gene: 6. In germline, CDR1 is SGHAT, CDR2 FQDESV (reference sequence). The CDR3 totals 14 residues. CDR3: CASQTDRANTEAFF. CDR3 bases: TGTGCCAGCCAAACGGACAGGGCGAACACTGAAGCTTTCTTT.

This clonotype was counted many times. The CDR3 reads CASRWGRGTEAFF. CDR3 in DNA: TGTGCCAGCAGATGGGGGAGAGGGACTGAAGCTTTCTTT. The J gene is TRBJ1-1, the V gene TRBV5-6; a weak D match, TRBD1 (5 bases). The V gene's germline CDR1 is SGHDT and CDR2 YYEEEE. V gave up 5 bases and J gave up 5 bases, with 13 bases separating them. This CDR3 has 13 amino acids. Complete variable domain (other parts from reference TRBV5-6 and TRBJ1-1): DAGVTQSPTHLIKTRGQQVTLRCSPKSGHDTVSWYQQALGQGPQFIFQYYEEEERQRGNFPDRFSGHQFPNYSSELNVNALLLGDSALYLCASRWGRGTEAFFGQGTRLTVV.

V and J are TRBV5-1 and TRBJ1-1, with D perhaps matching TRBD1 (5 bases). CDR3 length: 13 amino acids. V lost 3 bases and J 11 bases, leaving 17 bases between the germline ends. From germline, CDR1 is SGHRS and CDR2 YFSETQ. The chain's CDR3 is CASSSGTSRMAFF. CDR3 bases: TGCGCCAGCAGCTCCGGGACTAGTCGTATGGCTTTCTTT.

This clonotype showed up many times. J is TRBJ1-2 and V is TRBV2; the D is unclear. The CDR3 is 13 amino acids. V shed 6 bases and J shed 4 bases, with 12 bases lying between them. Germline CDR1 is SNHLY and CDR2 is FYNNEI. The CDR3 DNA sequence: TGTGCCAGCAGACCGGAGGCAAGCTATGGCTACACCTTC. It codes for CASRPEASYGYTF.

This clonotype was found many times. The V call is TRBV28, the J call TRBJ1-2; D is possibly TRBD1 (5 bases). The CDR3 extends over 12 amino acids. Germline CDR1 MDHEN, CDR2 SYDVKM. Trimming removed 7 bases at V and 5 bases at J, with 11 bases between. As DNA, the CDR3 is TGTGCCAGCACCCCCGGGGGGTATGGCTACACCTTC. The encoded protein is CASTPGGYGYTF.

This clonotype was seen many times. The chain carries TRBV28 and TRBJ1-2; weak D call: TRBD1 (5 bases). Germline V gene sequence: CDR1 MDHEN, CDR2 SYDVKM. The CDR3 sequence is 13 residues long. The ends were cut back, 6 bases at V and 4 bases at J, with 12 bases in the middle. For the CDR3, the DNA is TGTGCCAGCAGGGGGGGGGGAGTCTATGGCTACACCTTC. Translated, it gives CASRGGGVYGYTF.